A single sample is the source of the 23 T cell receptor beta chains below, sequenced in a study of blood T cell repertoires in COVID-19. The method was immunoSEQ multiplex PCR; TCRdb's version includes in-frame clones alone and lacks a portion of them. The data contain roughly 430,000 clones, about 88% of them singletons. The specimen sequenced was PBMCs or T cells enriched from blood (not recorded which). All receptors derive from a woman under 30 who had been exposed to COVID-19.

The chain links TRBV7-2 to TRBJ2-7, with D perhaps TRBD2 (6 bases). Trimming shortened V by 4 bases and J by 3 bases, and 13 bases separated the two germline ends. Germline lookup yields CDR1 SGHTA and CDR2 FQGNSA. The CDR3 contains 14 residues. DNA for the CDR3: TGTGCCAGCAGCTCCTCCGGGACTGGCTACGAGCAGTACTTC. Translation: CASSSSGTGYEQYF.

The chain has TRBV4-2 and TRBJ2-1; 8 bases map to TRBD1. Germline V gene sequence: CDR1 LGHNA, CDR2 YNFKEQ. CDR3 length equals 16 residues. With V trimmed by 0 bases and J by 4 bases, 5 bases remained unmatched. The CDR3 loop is CASSQDLRQGYNEQFF. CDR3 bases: TGTGCCAGCAGCCAAGATCTGAGACAGGGGTACAATGAGCAGTTCTTC.

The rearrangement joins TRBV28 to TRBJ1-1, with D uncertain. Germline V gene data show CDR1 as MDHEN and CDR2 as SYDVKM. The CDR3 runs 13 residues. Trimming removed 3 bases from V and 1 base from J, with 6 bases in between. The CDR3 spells CASSFVWNTEAFF. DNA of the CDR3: TGTGCCAGCAGTTTTGTATGGAACACTGAAGCTTTCTTT.

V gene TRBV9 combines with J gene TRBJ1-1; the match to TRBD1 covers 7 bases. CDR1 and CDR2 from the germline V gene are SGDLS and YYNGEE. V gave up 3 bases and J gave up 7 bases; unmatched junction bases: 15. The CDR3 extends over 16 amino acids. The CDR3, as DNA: TGTGCCAGCAGCGCCCGACGGGACAGCACTACCTATGAAGCTTTCTTT. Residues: CASSARRDSTTYEAFF.

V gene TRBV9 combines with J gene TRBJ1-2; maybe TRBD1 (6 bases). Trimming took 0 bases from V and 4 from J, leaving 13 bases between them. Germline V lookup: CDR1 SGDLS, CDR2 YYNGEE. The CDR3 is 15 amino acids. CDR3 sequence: CASSVARTESYGYTF. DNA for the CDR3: TGTGCCAGCAGCGTAGCTAGGACAGAGAGCTATGGCTACACCTTC.

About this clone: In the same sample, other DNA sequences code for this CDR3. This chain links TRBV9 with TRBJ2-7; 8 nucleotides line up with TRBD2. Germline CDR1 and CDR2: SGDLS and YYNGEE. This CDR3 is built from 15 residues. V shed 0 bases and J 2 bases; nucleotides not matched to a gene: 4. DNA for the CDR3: TGTGCCAGCAGCGTAGCGGCGGGGGGCCCCTACGAGCAGTACTTC. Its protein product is CASSVAAGGPYEQYF.

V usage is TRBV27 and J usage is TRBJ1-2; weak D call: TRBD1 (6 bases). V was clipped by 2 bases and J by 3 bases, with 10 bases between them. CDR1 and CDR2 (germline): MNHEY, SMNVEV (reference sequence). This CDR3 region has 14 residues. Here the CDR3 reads CASSLGRGDYGYTF. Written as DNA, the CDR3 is TGTGCCAGCAGTTTAGGCAGGGGAGACTATGGCTACACCTTC.

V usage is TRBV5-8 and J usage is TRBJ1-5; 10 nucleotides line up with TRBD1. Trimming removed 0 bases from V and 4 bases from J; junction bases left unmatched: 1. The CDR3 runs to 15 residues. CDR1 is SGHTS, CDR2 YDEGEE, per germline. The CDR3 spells CASSLGTGGNQPQHF. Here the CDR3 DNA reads TGTGCCAGCAGCTTGGGGACAGGGGGTAATCAGCCCCAGCATTTT.

CDR3 in amino acids: CASSLVSSPGLYEQYF. Written as DNA, the CDR3 is TGTGCCAGCAGTTTAGTTTCATCCCCTGGGCTTTACGAGCAGTACTTC. This rearrangement joins TRBV28 to TRBJ2-7; D uncertain. Trimming removed 2 bases from V and 4 bases from J, with 18 bases in between. Germline loops: CDR1 MDHEN, CDR2 SYDVKM. CDR3 length: 16 amino acids.

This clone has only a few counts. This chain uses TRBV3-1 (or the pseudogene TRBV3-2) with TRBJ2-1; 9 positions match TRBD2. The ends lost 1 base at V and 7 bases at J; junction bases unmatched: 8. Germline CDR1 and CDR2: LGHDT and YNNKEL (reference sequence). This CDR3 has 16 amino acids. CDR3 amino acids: CASSQVRGSGSNEQFF. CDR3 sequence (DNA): TGTGCCAGCAGCCAAGTTCGGGGTAGCGGGAGTAATGAGCAGTTCTTC.

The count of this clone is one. The CDR3 protein is CASSLAGRSGRGNQPQHF. DNA for the CDR3: TGCGCCAGCAGCTTGGCCGGGAGATCAGGGAGAGGCAATCAGCCCCAGCATTTT. The rearrangement uses TRBV5-1 and TRBJ1-5; maybe TRBD1 (5 bases). The CDR3 has 18 residues. Per germline, CDR1 SGHRS and CDR2 YFSETQ. V gave up 0 bases and J gave up 2 bases, with 18 bases separating them. The full variable domain, in which reference TRBV5-1 and TRBJ1-5 provide the parts outside the CDR3, is KAGVTQTPRYLIKTRGQQVTLSCSPISGHRSVSWYQQTPGQGLQFLFEYFSETQRNKGNFPGRFSGRQFSNSRSEMNVSTLELGDSALYLCASSLAGRSGRGNQPQHFGDGTRLSIL.

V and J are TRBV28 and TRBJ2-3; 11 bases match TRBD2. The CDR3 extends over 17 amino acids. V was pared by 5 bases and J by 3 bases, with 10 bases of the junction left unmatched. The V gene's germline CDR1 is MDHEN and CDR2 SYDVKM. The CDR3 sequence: CASSRTSLAGGTDTQYF. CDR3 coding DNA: TGTGCCAGCAGTCGAACATCCCTAGCGGGGGGAACAGATACGCAGTATTTT.

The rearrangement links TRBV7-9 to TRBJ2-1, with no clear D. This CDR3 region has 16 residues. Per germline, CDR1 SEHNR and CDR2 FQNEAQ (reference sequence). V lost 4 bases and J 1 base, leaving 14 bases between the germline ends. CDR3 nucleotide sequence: TGTGCCAGCAGCTCGTGGGCCGCGCGATCCTACAATGAGCAGTTCTTC. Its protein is CASSSWAARSYNEQFF.

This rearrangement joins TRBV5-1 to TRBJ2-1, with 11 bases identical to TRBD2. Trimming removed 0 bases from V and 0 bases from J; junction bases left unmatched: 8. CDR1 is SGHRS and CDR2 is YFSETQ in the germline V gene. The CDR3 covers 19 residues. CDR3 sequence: CASSLDGRLAGLSYNEQFF. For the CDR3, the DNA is TGCGCCAGCAGCTTGGACGGCCGACTAGCGGGACTCTCCTACAATGAGCAGTTCTTC.

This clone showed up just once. The CDR3 loop reads CASSNGTGENTGELFF. The CDR3 region has the DNA TGTGCCAGCAGCAACGGGACAGGTGAAAACACCGGGGAGCTGTTTTTT. The V gene is TRBV3-1 (or the pseudogene TRBV3-2), the J gene TRBJ2-2, with TRBD1 matching over 8 bases. The V segment lost 5 bases and the J segment 2 bases; nucleotides outside the gene matches: 7. This CDR3 is 16 amino acids long. In germline, CDR1 is LGHDT, CDR2 YNNKEL (reference sequence).

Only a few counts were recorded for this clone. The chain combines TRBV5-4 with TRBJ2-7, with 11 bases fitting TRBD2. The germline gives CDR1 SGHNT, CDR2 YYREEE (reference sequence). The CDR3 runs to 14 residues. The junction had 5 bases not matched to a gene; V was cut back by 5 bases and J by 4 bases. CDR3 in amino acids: CASSLSGGAYEQYF. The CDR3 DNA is TGTGCCAGCAGTCTTAGCGGGGGGGCTTACGAGCAGTACTTC.

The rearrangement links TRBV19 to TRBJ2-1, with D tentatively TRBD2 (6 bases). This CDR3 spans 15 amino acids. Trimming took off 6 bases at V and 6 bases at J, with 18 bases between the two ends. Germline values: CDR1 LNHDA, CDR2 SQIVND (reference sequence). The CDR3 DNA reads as TGTGCCAGTAGAACGACTAGTGGGGGGTTCAATGAGCAGTTCTTC. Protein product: CASRTTSGGFNEQFF.

CDR3 bases: TGTGCCAGCTCACCACAGACAGACGAGCAGTACTTC. It encodes CASSPQTDEQYF. J is TRBJ2-7 and V is TRBV18; D perhaps matches TRBD1 (5 bases). The CDR3 totals 12 residues. Germline V gene data show CDR1 as KGHSH and CDR2 as LQKENI. The V and J ends lost 1 base and 5 bases respectively, with 6 bases between them.

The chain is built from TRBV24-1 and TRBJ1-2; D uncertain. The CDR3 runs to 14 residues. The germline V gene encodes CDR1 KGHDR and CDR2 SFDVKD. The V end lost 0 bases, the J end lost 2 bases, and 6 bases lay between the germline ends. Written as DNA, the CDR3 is TGTGCCACCAGTGATTTGTGGAGAAACTATGGCTACACCTTC. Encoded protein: CATSDLWRNYGYTF.

The CDR3 loop is CASSRRSGANVLTF. In DNA, the CDR3 is TGTGCCAGCAGCCGGAGATCTGGGGCCAACGTCCTGACTTTC. The rearrangement uses TRBV6-5 and TRBJ2-6; D gene ambiguous. Germline-derived CDR1 and CDR2 are MNHEY and SVGAGI. There are 14 residues in the CDR3. Trimming removed 6 bases at V and 1 base at J, with 7 bases between.

The CDR3 loop is CASSLLDRGHTEAFF. The CDR3 DNA reads as TGTGCCAGCAGTTTACTGGACAGGGGGCACACTGAAGCTTTCTTT. The rearrangement uses TRBV28 and TRBJ1-1; TRBD1 matches at 11 bases. V was clipped by 2 bases and J by 3 bases; unmatched bases: 2. The CDR3 is 15 amino acids. Germline CDR1 MDHEN, CDR2 SYDVKM.

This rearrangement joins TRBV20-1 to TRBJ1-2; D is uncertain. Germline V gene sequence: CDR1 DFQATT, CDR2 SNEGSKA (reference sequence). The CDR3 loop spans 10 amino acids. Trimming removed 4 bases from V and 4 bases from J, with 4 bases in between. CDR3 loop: CSATFYGYTF. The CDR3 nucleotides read TGCAGTGCTACCTTCTATGGCTACACCTTC.

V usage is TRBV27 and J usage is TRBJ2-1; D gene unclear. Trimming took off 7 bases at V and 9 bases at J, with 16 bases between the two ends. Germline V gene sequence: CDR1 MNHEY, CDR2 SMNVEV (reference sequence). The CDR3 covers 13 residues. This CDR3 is CASNRAGLGEQFF. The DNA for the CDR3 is TGTGCCAGCAACCGCGCAGGATTGGGTGAGCAGTTCTTC.